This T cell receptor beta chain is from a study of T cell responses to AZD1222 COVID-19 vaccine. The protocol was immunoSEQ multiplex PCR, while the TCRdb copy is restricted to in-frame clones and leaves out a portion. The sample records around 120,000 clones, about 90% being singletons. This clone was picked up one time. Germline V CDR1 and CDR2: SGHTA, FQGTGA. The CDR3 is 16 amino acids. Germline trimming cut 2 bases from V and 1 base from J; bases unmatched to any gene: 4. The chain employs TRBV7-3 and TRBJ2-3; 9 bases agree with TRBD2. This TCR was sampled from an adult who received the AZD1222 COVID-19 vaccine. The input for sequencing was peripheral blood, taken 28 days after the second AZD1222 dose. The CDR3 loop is CASSLGQRGGTDTQYF. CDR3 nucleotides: TGTGCCAGCAGCTTAGGGCAGCGGGGGGGCACAGATACGCAGTATTTT.